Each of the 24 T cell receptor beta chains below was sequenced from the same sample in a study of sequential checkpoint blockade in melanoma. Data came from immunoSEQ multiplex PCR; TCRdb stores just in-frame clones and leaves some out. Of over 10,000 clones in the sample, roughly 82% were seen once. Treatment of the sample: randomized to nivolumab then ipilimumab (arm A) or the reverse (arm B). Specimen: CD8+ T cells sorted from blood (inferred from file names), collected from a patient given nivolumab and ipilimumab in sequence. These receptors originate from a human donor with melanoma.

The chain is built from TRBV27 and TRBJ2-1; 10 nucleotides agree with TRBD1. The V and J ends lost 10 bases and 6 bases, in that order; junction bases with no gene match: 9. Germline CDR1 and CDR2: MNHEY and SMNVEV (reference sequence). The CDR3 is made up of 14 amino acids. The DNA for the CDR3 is TGTGCCACCGGGGTCGGGACAGGGGTCAATGAGCAGTTCTTC. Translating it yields CATGVGTGVNEQFF.

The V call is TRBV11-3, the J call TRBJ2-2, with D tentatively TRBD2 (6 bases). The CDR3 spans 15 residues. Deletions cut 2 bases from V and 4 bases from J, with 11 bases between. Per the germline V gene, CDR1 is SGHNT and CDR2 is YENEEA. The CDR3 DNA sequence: TGTGCCAGCAGCTTAAGGCGGGGTTTCACCGGGGAGCTGTTTTTT. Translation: CASSLRRGFTGELFF.

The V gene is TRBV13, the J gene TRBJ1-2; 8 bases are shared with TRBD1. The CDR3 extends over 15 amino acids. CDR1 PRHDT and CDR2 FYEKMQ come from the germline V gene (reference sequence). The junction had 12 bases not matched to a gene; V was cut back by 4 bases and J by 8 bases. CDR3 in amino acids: CASSSDREIPSGYTF. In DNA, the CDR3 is TGTGCCAGCAGCTCGGACAGGGAGATCCCGTCCGGCTACACCTTC. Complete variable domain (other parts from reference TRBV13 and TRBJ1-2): AAGVIQSPRHLIKEKRETATLKCYPIPRHDTVYWYQQGPGQDPQFLISFYEKMQSDKGSIPDRFSAQQFSDYHSELNMSSLELGDSALYFCASSSDREIPSGYTFGSGTRLTVV.

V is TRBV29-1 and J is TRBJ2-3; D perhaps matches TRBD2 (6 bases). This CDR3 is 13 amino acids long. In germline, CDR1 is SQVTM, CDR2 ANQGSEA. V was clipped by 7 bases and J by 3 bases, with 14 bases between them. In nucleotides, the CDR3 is TGCAGCGGCTACGCGGGGTCGACAGATACGCAGTATTTT. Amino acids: CSGYAGSTDTQYF.

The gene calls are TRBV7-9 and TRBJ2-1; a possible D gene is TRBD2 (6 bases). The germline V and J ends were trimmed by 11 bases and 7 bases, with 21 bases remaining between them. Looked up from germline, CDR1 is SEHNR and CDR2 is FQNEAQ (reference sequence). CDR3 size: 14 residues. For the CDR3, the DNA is TGTGCCGGGAGGCCCAAACGGGGAGAGAATGAGCAGTTCTTC. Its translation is CAGRPKRGENEQFF.

The CDR3 spells CASSSRGQGTEAFF. The DNA of the CDR3 is TGTGCCAGCAGCTCCCGGGGACAAGGCACTGAAGCTTTCTTT. This chain uses TRBV7-6 with TRBJ1-1, with D possibly TRBD1 on 6 matching bases. V was clipped by 4 bases and J by 4 bases, with 13 bases between them. The germline CDR1 and CDR2 sequences are SGHVS and FNYEAQ. The CDR3 extends over 14 amino acids.

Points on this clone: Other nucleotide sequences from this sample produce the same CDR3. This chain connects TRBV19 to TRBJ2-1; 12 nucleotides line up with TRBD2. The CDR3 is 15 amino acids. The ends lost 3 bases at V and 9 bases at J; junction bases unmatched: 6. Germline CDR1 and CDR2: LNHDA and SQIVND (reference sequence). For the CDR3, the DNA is TGTGCCAGTAGTATTTGGCTAGCGGGAGGGGTTGAGCAGTTCTTC. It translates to CASSIWLAGGVEQFF.

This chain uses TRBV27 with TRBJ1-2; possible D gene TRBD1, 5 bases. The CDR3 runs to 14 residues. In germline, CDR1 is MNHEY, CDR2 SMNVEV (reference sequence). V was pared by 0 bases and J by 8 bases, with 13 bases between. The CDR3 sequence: CASSLSYRGFGYTF. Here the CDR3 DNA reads TGTGCCAGCAGTTTATCGTACCGGGGGTTCGGCTACACCTTC.

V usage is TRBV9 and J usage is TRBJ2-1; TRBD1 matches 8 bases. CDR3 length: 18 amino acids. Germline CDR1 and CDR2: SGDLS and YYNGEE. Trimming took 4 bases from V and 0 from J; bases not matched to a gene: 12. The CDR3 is CASSPSGGPASSYNEQFF. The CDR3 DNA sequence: TGTGCCAGCAGCCCCTCAGGGGGCCCCGCCAGCTCCTACAATGAGCAGTTCTTC.

The CDR3 nucleotides are TGTGCCATCAGTGACCCGGACAGGGGGGACTATGGCTACACCTTC. The encoded protein is CAISDPDRGDYGYTF. The chain joins TRBV10-3 to TRBJ1-2, with 10 nucleotides matching TRBD1. The CDR3 length is 15 residues. Germline V gene data show CDR1 as ENHRY and CDR2 as SYGVKD. With 3 bases clipped from V and 3 bases from J, the junction kept 4 bases outside the gene matches.

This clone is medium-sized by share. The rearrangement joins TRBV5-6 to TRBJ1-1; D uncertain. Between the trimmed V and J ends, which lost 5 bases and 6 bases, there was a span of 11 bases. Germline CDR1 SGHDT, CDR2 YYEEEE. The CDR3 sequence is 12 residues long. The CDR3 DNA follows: TGTGCCAGCAGTGCCGACAATTCTGAAGCTTTCTTT. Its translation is CASSADNSEAFF.

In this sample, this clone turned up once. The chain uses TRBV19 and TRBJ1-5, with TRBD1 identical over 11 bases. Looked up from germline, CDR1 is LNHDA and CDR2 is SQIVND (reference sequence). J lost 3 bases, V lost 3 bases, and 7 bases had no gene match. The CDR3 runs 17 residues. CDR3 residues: CASSIRRTGGSNQPQHF. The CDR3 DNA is TGTGCCAGTAGTATTCGACGGACAGGGGGCTCCAATCAGCCCCAGCATTTT.

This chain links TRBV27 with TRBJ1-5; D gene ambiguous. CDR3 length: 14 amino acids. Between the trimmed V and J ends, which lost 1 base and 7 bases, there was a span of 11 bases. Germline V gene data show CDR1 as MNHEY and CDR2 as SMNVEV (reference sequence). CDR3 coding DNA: TGTGCCAGCAGTTTATTGGAGGGTGGGCAGCCCCAGCATTTT. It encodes CASSLLEGGQPQHF.

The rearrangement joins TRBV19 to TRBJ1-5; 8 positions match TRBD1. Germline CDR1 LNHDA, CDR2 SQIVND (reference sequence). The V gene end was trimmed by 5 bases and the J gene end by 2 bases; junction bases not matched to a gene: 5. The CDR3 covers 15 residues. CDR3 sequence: CASSAQTGGNQPQHF. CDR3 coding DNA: TGTGCCAGTAGTGCCCAGACAGGGGGCAATCAGCCCCAGCATTTT. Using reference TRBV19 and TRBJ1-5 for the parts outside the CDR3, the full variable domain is DGGITQSPKYLFRKEGQNVTLSCEQNLNHDAMYWYRQDPGQGLRLIYYSQIVNDFQKGDIAEGYSVSREKKESFPLTVTSAQKNPTAFYLCASSAQTGGNQPQHFGDGTRLSIL.

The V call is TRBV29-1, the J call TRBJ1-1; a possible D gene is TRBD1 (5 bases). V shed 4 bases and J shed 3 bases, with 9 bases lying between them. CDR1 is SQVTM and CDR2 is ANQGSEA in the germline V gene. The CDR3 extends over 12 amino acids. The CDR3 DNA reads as TGCAGCGTTGGCAGGGAACACACTGAAGCTTTCTTT. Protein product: CSVGREHTEAFF.

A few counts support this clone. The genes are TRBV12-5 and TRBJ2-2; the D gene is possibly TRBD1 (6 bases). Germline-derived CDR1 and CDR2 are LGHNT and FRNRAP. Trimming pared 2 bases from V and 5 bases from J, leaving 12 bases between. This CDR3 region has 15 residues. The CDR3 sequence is CASGLSYQGTGELFF. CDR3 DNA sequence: TGTGCTAGTGGTTTGTCGTACCAGGGGACCGGGGAGCTGTTTTTT.

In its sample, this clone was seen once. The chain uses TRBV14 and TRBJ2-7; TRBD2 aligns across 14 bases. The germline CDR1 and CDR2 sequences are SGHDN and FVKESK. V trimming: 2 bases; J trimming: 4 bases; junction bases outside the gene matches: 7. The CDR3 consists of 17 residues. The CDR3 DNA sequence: TGTGCCAGCAGCCAATCGTCTGGACTAGCGGGGGGATACGAGCAGTACTTC. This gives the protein CASSQSSGLAGGYEQYF.

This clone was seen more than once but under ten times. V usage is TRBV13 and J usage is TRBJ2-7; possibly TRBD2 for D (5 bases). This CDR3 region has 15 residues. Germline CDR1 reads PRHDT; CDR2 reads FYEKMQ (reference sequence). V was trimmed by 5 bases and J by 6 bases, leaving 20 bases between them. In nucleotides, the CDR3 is TGTGCCAGCAGCCAAGTTAGCGTGGGGTCCGCCGAGCAGTACTTC. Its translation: CASSQVSVGSAEQYF.

The CDR3 DNA reads TGTGCCAGCAGTTGGGGACAGGATCAGCCCCAGCATTTT. Translating gives CASSWGQDQPQHF. The chain uses TRBV27 and TRBJ1-5; 8 bases map to TRBD1. This CDR3 region has 13 residues. The ends lost 4 bases at V and 5 bases at J; junction bases unmatched: 1. The germline V gene has CDR1 MNHEY and CDR2 SMNVEV (reference sequence).

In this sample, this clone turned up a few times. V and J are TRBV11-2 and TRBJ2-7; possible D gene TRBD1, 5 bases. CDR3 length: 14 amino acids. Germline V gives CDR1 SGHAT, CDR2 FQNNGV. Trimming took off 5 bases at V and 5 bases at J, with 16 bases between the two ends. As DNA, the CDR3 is TGTGCCAGCAGCACCCCCAGGGAATTCCACGAGCAGTACTTC. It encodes CASSTPREFHEQYF.

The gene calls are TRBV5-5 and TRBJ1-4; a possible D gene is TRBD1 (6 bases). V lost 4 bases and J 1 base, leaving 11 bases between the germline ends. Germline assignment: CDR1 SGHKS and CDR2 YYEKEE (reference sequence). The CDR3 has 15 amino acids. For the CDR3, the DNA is TGTGCCAGCAGCCACTACAGGGAAACTAATGAAAAACTGTTTTTT. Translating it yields CASSHYRETNEKLFF.

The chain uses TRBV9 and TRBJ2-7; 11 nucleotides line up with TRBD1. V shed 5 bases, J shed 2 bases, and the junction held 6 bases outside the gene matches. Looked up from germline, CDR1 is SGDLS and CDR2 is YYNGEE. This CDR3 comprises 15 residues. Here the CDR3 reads CASSRTGQGAYEQYF. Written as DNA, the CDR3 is TGTGCCAGCAGTCGAACGGGACAGGGGGCCTACGAGCAGTACTTC.

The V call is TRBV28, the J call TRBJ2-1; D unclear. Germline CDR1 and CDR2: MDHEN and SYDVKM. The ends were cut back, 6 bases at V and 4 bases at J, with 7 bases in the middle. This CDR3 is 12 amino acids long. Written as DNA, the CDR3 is TGTGCCAGCAGCAGCGTATACAATGAGCAGTTCTTC. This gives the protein CASSSVYNEQFF.

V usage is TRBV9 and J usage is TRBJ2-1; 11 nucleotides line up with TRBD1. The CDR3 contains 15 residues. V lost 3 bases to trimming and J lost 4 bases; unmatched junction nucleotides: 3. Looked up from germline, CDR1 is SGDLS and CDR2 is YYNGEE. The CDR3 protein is CASSAGTGGYNEQFF. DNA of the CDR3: TGTGCCAGCAGCGCCGGGACAGGGGGTTACAATGAGCAGTTCTTC.